This TCR beta chain was captured by sequencing in a study of cytomegalovirus exposure and HLA in healthy donors. The CDR3 totals 16 residues. CDR1 is MNHEY, CDR2 SMNVEV, per germline (reference sequence). Trimming removed 5 bases from V and 1 base from J, with 17 bases in between. Vbeta (60) and Jbeta (13) primers were used in the PCR. Measured with immunoSEQ multiplex PCR; TCRdb has only the in-frame clones, and not every one. Of about 140,000 clones detected, roughly 80% appear once; the ten largest clones hold 1.6%. The source of this sequence is a female donor in good health and CMV-seronegative. The chain recombines TRBV27 with TRBJ1-1, with D possibly matching TRBD1 (6 bases). Sequenced material: PBMCs. The CDR3 protein is CASSTLGYRANTEAFF. As DNA, the CDR3 is TGTGCCAGCAGTACATTGGGATACAGGGCGAACACTGAAGCTTTCTTT.